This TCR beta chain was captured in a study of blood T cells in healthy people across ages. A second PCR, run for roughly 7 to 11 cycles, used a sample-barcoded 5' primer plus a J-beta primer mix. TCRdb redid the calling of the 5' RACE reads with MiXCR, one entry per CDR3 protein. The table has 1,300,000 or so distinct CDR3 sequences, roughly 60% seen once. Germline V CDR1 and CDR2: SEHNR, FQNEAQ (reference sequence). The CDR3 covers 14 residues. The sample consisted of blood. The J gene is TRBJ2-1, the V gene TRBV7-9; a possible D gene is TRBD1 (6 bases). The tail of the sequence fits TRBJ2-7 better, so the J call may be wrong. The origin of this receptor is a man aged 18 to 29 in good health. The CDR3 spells CASSPRDKPDEQYF. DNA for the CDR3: TGTGCCAGCAGCCCACGGGACAAGCCCGACGAGCAGTACTTC.